The 23 T cell receptor beta chains given below trace back to one sample, sequenced in a study of T cell repertoires in ileal Crohn's disease. Noted time point: inflamed ileum from the surgical specimen. Sequenced by immunoSEQ multiplex PCR; TCRdb stores in-frame clones only, minus some. The repertoire holds 13,000 or so clones, with roughly 80% as singletons. Sequencing was done on a sample of ileal tissue. The source is an adult with Crohn's disease.

A few counts support this clone. J is TRBJ2-1 and V is TRBV19, with D perhaps being TRBD1 or TRBD2 (5 bases each). V was pared by 8 bases and J by 5 bases, with 19 bases between. The CDR3 is made up of 15 amino acids. Germline-derived CDR1 and CDR2 are LNHDA and SQIVND (reference sequence). The CDR3 reads CASRWTLSGHNEQFF. CDR3 DNA: TGTGCCAGTCGGTGGACACTCAGCGGTCACAATGAGCAGTTCTTC.

The V and J genes are TRBV2 and TRBJ1-1; TRBD1 aligns across 8 bases. The CDR3 is made up of 14 amino acids. With 5 bases clipped from V and 1 base from J, the junction kept 3 bases outside the gene matches. CDR1 and CDR2 from the germline V gene are SNHLY and FYNNEI. The CDR3 coding sequence is TGTGCCAGCAGTTTCGACAGGGGGAACACTGAAGCTTTCTTT. Protein sequence: CASSFDRGNTEAFF.

The rearrangement uses TRBV5-1 and TRBJ1-6, with D perhaps matching TRBD1 (6 bases). V was pared by 0 bases and J by 9 bases, with 13 bases between. The CDR3 spans 15 residues. Germline CDR1 is SGHRS and CDR2 is YFSETQ. The CDR3 DNA reads as TGCGCCAGCAGCTTGGATCGGGGGGGGCCTTCACCCCTCCACTTT. It is translated as CASSLDRGGPSPLHF.

The gene calls are TRBV6-4 and TRBJ2-2; D is unclear. Trimming cost V 4 bases and J 1 base, with 7 bases left between them. The CDR3 sequence is 14 residues long. Germline V CDR1 and CDR2: MRHNA, SNTAGT. The CDR3 is CASSGQLNTGELFF. The CDR3 DNA sequence: TGTGCCAGCAGTGGTCAACTGAACACCGGGGAGCTGTTTTTT.

This clone was counted a few times. The rearrangement links TRBV30 to TRBJ1-1; no clear D gene. The CDR3 sequence is 15 residues long. Germline CDR1 and CDR2: GTSNPN and SVGIG (reference sequence). Between the trimmed V and J ends, which lost 5 bases and 0 bases, there was a span of 16 bases. The CDR3 coding sequence is TGTGCCTGGGGCCCGGCGGACGCCTTGAACACTGAAGCTTTCTTT. Protein product: CAWGPADALNTEAFF.

The chain has TRBV9 and TRBJ1-1; no reliable D call. Germline V gene sequence: CDR1 SGDLS, CDR2 YYNGEE. V was cut by 1 base and J by 5 bases, with 9 bases left in between. CDR3 length: 13 amino acids. The CDR3 sequence is CASSVLQSTEAFF. In nucleotides, the CDR3 is TGTGCCAGCAGCGTACTCCAGTCAACTGAAGCTTTCTTT.

V is TRBV5-1 and J is TRBJ2-1; 10 bases are a match to TRBD1. Trimming removed 0 bases from V and 4 bases from J; junction bases left unmatched: 1. This CDR3 is 15 amino acids long. Germline lookup yields CDR1 SGHRS and CDR2 YFSETQ. Written as DNA, the CDR3 is TGCGCCAGCAGCTTGGGGGACAGGGGTTACAATGAGCAGTTCTTC. The encoded protein is CASSLGDRGYNEQFF.

V is TRBV5-1 and J is TRBJ2-3; TRBD2 agrees at 7 bases. The length of the CDR3 is 16 residues. Germline assignment: CDR1 SGHRS and CDR2 YFSETQ. V dropped 4 bases and J dropped 2; count of bases not matched to a gene: 10. CDR3 region: CASSTGLGDLTDTQYF. The CDR3 bases are TGCGCCAGCAGCACAGGACTAGGAGACCTCACAGATACGCAGTATTTT.

This chain uses TRBV30 with TRBJ2-7; a weak D match, TRBD2 (6 bases). The germline V gene has CDR1 GTSNPN and CDR2 SVGIG (reference sequence). V dropped 1 base and J dropped 7 bases, with 14 bases sitting between them. CDR3 size: 13 residues. CDR3: CAWSALEGGEQYF. The CDR3 DNA sequence: TGTGCCTGGAGTGCTTTGGAGGGTGGGGAGCAGTACTTC.

The CDR3 DNA reads as TGTGCCATCAGCAGACTCCACGAGCAGTACTTC. Translated, it gives CAISRLHEQYF. This chain connects TRBV10-3 to TRBJ2-7; no clear D. The CDR3 is 11 residues long. Per germline, CDR1 ENHRY and CDR2 SYGVKD. The V gene lost 6 bases and the J gene lost 5 bases, with 8 bases spanning the gap.

The rearrangement links TRBV5-1 to TRBJ2-1; 14 positions match TRBD2. The trim removed 3 bases at V and 0 bases at J, leaving 8 bases unmatched. This CDR3 is built from 19 residues. In germline, CDR1 is SGHRS, CDR2 YFSETQ. The CDR3 DNA reads TGCGCCAGCAGCTATGGACTAGCGGGGGGAACGGGCTCCTACAATGAGCAGTTCTTC. Translating gives CASSYGLAGGTGSYNEQFF. The variable domain in full, completed from reference TRBV5-1 and TRBJ2-1, reads KAGVTQTPRYLIKTRGQQVTLSCSPISGHRSVSWYQQTPGQGLQFLFEYFSETQRNKGNFPGRFSGRQFSNSRSEMNVSTLELGDSALYLCASSYGLAGGTGSYNEQFFGPGTRLTVL.

The CDR3: CASSPKIYMDRVASNEKLFF. The CDR3 DNA follows: TGCGCCAGCAGCCCTAAGATATATATGGACAGGGTGGCCTCTAATGAAAAACTGTTTTTT. The chain uses TRBV5-1 and TRBJ1-4, with 8 bases matching TRBD1. Germline V gene data show CDR1 as SGHRS and CDR2 as YFSETQ. V shed 4 bases, J shed 3 bases, and the junction held 20 bases outside the gene matches. The CDR3 sequence is 20 residues long.

The chain uses TRBV2 and TRBJ2-1; 15 bases align to TRBD2. Germline-derived CDR1 and CDR2 are SNHLY and FYNNEI. V lost 10 bases and J lost 7; bases outside the gene matches: 5. The length of the CDR3 is 14 residues. CDR3 in amino acids: CAIMGLAGGNEQFF. The CDR3 DNA is TGTGCCATCATGGGACTAGCGGGGGGTAATGAGCAGTTCTTC.

DNA for the CDR3: TGTGCCATCAGTAAAGCGGGGGGGCCGATCAGCACAGATACGCAGTATTTT. It codes for CAISKAGGPISTDTQYF. The chain joins TRBV10-3 to TRBJ2-3, with TRBD2 identical over 10 bases. CDR1 is ENHRY, CDR2 SYGVKD, per germline. V lost 5 bases to trimming and J lost 0 bases; unmatched junction nucleotides: 8. The CDR3 totals 17 residues.

V gene TRBV9 combines with J gene TRBJ1-2; a weak D match, TRBD1 (5 bases). The ends were cut back, 3 bases at V and 9 bases at J, with 36 bases in the middle. This CDR3 comprises 20 residues. Per germline, CDR1 SGDLS and CDR2 YYNGEE. The CDR3 coding sequence is TGTGCCAGCAGCGATCCCCGGGTTACAAGACCCCGTCCCGGGACTACCCGCTACACCTTC. This encodes CASSDPRVTRPRPGTTRYTF.

This chain uses TRBV5-4 with TRBJ2-5; D remains ambiguous. The CDR3 covers 13 residues. Germline CDR1 reads SGHNT; CDR2 reads YYREEE (reference sequence). Trimming took off 0 bases at V and 5 bases at J, with 8 bases between the two ends. CDR3 DNA sequence: TGTGCCAGCAGCTTGGGAGGAAGGGAGACCCAGTACTTC. Its protein product is CASSLGGRETQYF.

The CDR3 bases are TGTGCCATCAGTGAGGGCGACACTAGCAATCAGCCCCAGCATTTT. Its protein product is CAISEGDTSNQPQHF. This chain links TRBV10-3 with TRBJ1-5, with D uncertain. The V gene lost 2 bases and the J gene lost 0 bases, with 8 bases spanning the gap. This CDR3 contains 15 residues. CDR1 is ENHRY and CDR2 is SYGVKD in the germline V gene.

The DNA of the CDR3 is TGTGCCAGCAGTTACCAACTGACTGGACCCATTCCCTGGGATGGCTACACCTTC. Residues: CASSYQLTGPIPWDGYTF. This rearrangement joins TRBV7-9 to TRBJ1-2; D gene ambiguous. This CDR3 is built from 18 residues. Germline V CDR1 and CDR2: SEHNR, FQNEAQ (reference sequence). V was clipped by 6 bases and J by 6 bases, with 29 bases between them.

The chain couples TRBV27 to TRBJ2-7, with D possibly TRBD1 on 6 matching bases. Trimming left V 2 bases short and J 2 bases short, with 10 bases between. The CDR3 has 14 residues. Per germline, CDR1 MNHEY and CDR2 SMNVEV (reference sequence). DNA for the CDR3: TGTGCCAGCAGTTTAGAAGGACAGCCCTACGAGCAGTACTTC. This translates into CASSLEGQPYEQYF.

The chain links TRBV10-1 to TRBJ2-1; a weak D match, TRBD2 (5 bases). V gave up 2 bases and J gave up 10 bases, with 15 bases separating them. The CDR3 totals 14 residues. The germline CDR1 and CDR2 sequences are WNHNN and SYGVQD (reference sequence). The CDR3 DNA is TGCGCCAGCAGTGAGAGAGGACTCAGCAGCGAGCAGTTCTTC. The encoded protein is CASSERGLSSEQFF.

The V and J genes are TRBV7-3 and TRBJ2-3; 9 bases are a match to TRBD1. The CDR3 extends over 17 amino acids. Unmatched junction bases numbered 11, after V lost 5 bases and J lost 2 bases. CDR1 is SGHTA and CDR2 is FQGTGA in the germline V gene. CDR3 region: CASSPTPGQGITDTQYF. CDR3 nucleotide sequence: TGTGCCAGCAGCCCAACCCCGGGACAGGGAATCACAGATACGCAGTATTTT.

CDR3 in amino acids: CASSEIRDEQYF. As DNA, the CDR3 is TGTGCCAGCAGTGAGATAAGGGACGAGCAGTACTTC. The chain uses TRBV2 and TRBJ2-7; D is undetermined. V was pared by 3 bases and J by 5 bases, with 8 bases between. This CDR3 is built from 12 residues. From germline, CDR1 is SNHLY and CDR2 FYNNEI.

The J gene is TRBJ2-7, the V gene TRBV9; TRBD2 matches at 8 bases. Germline CDR1 SGDLS, CDR2 YYNGEE. V shed 2 bases, J shed 6 bases, and the junction held 7 bases outside the gene matches. This CDR3 comprises 14 residues. This CDR3 is CASSVWGAGAEQYF. The CDR3 DNA reads as TGTGCCAGCAGCGTGTGGGGAGCGGGGGCCGAGCAGTACTTC. Filled out from reference TRBV9 and TRBJ2-7, the complete variable domain reads DSGVTQTPKHLITATGQRVTLRCSPRSGDLSVYWYQQSLDQGLQFLIQYYNGEERAKGNILERFSAQQFPDLHSELNLSSLELGDSALYFCASSVWGAGAEQYFGPGTRLTVT.